Below, one TCR beta chain is given with its context. In the original analysis: Reference gene primers were amplified, and this amplification served to estimate nucleated cell counts. Produced via immunoSEQ multiplex PCR; TCRdb's table is partial and in-frame only. V, J and clone size are those of that table, while D and trimming were read from the DNA. Of approximately 340,000 clones listed, around 83% are singletons. CDR3 size: 13 residues. Trimming removed 5 bases at V and 2 bases at J, with 10 bases between. Germline V gene lookup returns CDR1 SGHVS and CDR2 FQNEAQ. The data originate from a study of blood T cell repertoires in COVID-19. Study-level background: Sites across the United States, Italy and Spain contributed samples from acute and convalescent COVID-19. Nucleic acid was either cDNA or gDNA, and it came from T cells, B-cell-depleted T cells, or PBMCs.

Sequenced material: peripheral blood. The V and J genes are TRBV7-8 and TRBJ2-7; D gene uncertain. This TCR came from a man younger than 40 with active or convalescent COVID-19. In nucleotides, the CDR3 is TGTGCCAGCAGCCCCAAGCTTGCCTACGAGCAGTACTTC. It specifies CASSPKLAYEQYF.